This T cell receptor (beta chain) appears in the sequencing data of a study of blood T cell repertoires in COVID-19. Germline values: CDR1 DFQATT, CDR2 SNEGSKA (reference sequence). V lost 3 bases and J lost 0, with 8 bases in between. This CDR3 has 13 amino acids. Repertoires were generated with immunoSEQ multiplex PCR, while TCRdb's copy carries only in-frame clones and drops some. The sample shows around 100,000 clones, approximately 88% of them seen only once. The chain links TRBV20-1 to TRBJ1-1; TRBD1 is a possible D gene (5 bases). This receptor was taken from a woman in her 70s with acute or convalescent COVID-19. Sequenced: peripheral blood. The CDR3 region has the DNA TGCAGTGCTAGTTTGACAGTGAACACTGAAGCTTTCTTT. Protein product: CSASLTVNTEAFF.